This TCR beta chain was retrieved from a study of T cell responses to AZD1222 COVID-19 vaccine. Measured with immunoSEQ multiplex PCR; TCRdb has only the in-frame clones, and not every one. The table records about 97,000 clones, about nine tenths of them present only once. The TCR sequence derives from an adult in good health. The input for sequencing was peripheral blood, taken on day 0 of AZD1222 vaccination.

Written as DNA, the CDR3 is TGTGCCAGTAGTATCTCGGACAGGGCAGATGGCTACACCTTC. Residues: CASSISDRADGYTF. The chain links TRBV19 to TRBJ1-2; TRBD1 agrees at 8 bases. In germline, CDR1 is LNHDA, CDR2 SQIVND (reference sequence). V shed 3 bases and J 6 bases; nucleotides not matched to a gene: 6. The CDR3 sequence is 14 residues long.